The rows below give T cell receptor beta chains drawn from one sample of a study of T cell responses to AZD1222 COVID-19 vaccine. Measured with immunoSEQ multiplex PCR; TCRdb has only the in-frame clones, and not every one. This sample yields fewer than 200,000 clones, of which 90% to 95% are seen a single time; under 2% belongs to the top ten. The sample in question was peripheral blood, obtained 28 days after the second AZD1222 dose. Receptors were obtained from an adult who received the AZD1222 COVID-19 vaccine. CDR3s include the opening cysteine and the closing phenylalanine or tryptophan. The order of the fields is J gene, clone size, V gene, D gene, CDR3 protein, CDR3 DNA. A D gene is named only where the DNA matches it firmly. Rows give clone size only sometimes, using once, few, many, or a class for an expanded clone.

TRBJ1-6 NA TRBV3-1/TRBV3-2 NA CASSQGIYRNNSPLHF TGTGCCAGCAGCCAAGGGATTTACAGGAATAATTCACCCCTCCACTTT
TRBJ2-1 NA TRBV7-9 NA CASSLEVIEQFF TGTGCCAGCAGCTTAGAGGTAATTGAGCAGTTCTTC
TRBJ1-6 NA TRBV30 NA CAWSPRRRGSSYNSPLHF TGTGCCTGGAGTCCCCGGCGCAGGGGAAGCTCCTATAATTCACCCCTCCACTTT
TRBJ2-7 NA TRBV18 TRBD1 CASSPGTGGAQQYF TGTGCCAGCTCACCGGGGACAGGGGGCGCGCAGCAGTACTTC
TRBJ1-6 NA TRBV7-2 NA CASSLKPGTNSPLHF TGTGCCAGCAGCTTAAAACCGGGGACGAATTCACCCCTCCACTTT
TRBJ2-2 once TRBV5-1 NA CASSLTQGSVSGELFF TGCGCCAGCAGCTTGACCCAGGGTAGTGTGTCTGGGGAGCTGTTTTTT
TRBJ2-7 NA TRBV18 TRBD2 CASSPGGSFHEQYF TGTGCCAGCTCACCGGGCGGGAGTTTCCACGAGCAGTACTTC
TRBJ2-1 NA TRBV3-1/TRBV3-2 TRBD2 CASSHPTALAGVGNEQFF TGTGCCAGCAGCCATCCCACCGCACTAGCGGGAGTTGGCAATGAGCAGTTCTTC
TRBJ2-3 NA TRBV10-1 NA CASAGGSTDTQYF TGCGCCAGCGCCGGGGGTAGCACAGATACGCAGTATTTT
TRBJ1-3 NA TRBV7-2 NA CASSWDTTSGNTIYF TGTGCCAGCAGTTGGGACACCACCTCTGGAAACACCATATATTTT
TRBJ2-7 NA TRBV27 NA CASMGLKYEQYF TGTGCCAGCATGGGCTTGAAATACGAGCAGTACTTC
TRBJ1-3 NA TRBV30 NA CAWTRGGNGNTIYF TGTGCCTGGACGAGGGGGGGGAATGGAAACACCATATATTTT
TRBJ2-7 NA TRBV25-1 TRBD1 CASKGQGGDEQYF TGTGCCAGCAAAGGACAGGGTGGGGACGAGCAGTACTTC
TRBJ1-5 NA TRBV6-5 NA CASQDSSGNQPQHF TGTGCCAGCCAGGACAGTTCGGGCAATCAGCCCCAGCATTTT
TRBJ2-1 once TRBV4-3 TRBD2 CASSQPGLAGGVEQFF TGCGCCAGCAGCCAGCCGGGACTAGCGGGGGGGGTTGAGCAGTTCTTC
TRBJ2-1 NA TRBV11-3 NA CASSTGAGAYNEQFF TGTGCCAGCAGTACTGGTGCTGGCGCCTACAATGAGCAGTTCTTC
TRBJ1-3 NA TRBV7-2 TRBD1 CASSQDRGTIYF TGTGCCAGCAGCCAAGACAGGGGCACCATATATTTT
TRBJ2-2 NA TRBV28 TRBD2 CASSLSASGRAFGELFF TGTGCCAGCAGTTTATCGGCTAGCGGGAGGGCCTTCGGGGAGCTGTTTTTT
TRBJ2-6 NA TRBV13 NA CASSSTGWSSGANVLTF TGTGCCAGCAGCTCGACAGGATGGAGCTCTGGGGCCAACGTCCTGACTTTC
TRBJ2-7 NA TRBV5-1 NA CASSLVGEIYEQYF TGCGCCAGCAGCTTGGTAGGCGAGATTTACGAGCAGTACTTC
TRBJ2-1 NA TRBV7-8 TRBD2 CASSLAIRGVNNEQFF TGTGCCAGCAGCTTAGCGATCCGGGGGGTAAACAATGAGCAGTTCTTC
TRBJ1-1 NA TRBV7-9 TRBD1 CASSAGQGMNTEAFF TGTGCCAGCAGCGCGGGACAGGGGATGAACACTGAAGCTTTCTTT
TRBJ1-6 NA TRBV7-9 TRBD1 CASTLSQGGPDSPLHF TGTGCCAGCACCCTATCACAGGGGGGCCCCGATTCACCCCTCCACTTT
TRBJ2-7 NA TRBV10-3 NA CAISEYRDVVNF TGTGCCATCAGTGAGTACCGGGACGTTGTAAACTTC
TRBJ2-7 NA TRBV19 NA CASSTLATYEQYF TGTGCCAGTAGTACACTTGCTACCTACGAGCAGTACTTC
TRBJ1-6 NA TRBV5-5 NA CASSPTAGSTNSPLHF TGTGCCAGCAGCCCGACAGCGGGGTCAACCAATTCACCCCTCCACTTT
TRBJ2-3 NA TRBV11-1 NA CASSLSGADTQYF TGTGCCAGCAGCTTAAGCGGCGCAGATACGCAGTATTTT
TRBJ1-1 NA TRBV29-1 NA CSVKGLRANTEAFF TGCAGCGTTAAGGGTCTGAGGGCGAACACTGAAGCTTTCTTT